Below are 19 T cell receptor beta chains sequenced from a single sample in a study of blood T cell repertoires in COVID-19. The table came from immunoSEQ multiplex PCR; TCRdb's copy has only in-frame clones and leaves some out. The table has some 170,000 clones, about 90% seen once; the top ten hold around 1.3%. The sequencing sample was made of PBMCs or T cells enriched from blood (not recorded which). The receptor source for this set is a human donor with acute COVID-19. The donor label of this sample is uncertain.

This chain joins TRBV11-3 and TRBJ2-1, with D possibly TRBD2 on 5 matching bases. Germline-derived CDR1 and CDR2 are SGHNT and YENEEA. The V gene lost 5 bases and the J gene lost 10 bases, with 21 bases spanning the gap. The CDR3 sequence is 15 residues long. This CDR3 is CASSPPRSGMREQFF. CDR3 DNA: TGTGCCAGCAGCCCCCCCCGGTCGGGGATGCGGGAGCAGTTCTTC.

The chain is built from TRBV28 and TRBJ1-1; the match to TRBD1 covers 9 bases. Germline V gene lookup returns CDR1 MDHEN and CDR2 SYDVKM. The CDR3 is 17 amino acids. The V gene end was trimmed by 6 bases and the J gene end by 1 base; junction bases not matched to a gene: 12. DNA for the CDR3: TGTGCCAGCAGACTCGGGACAGGGAAGGCGGCGAACACTGAAGCTTTCTTT. It is translated as CASRLGTGKAANTEAFF.

The chain recombines TRBV7-6 with TRBJ2-7; weak D call: TRBD1 (5 bases). The CDR3 has 14 amino acids. V dropped 2 bases and J dropped 3 bases, with 11 bases sitting between them. Germline lookup yields CDR1 SGHVS and CDR2 FNYEAQ. CDR3 sequence: CASSLSRDSYEQYF. The DNA for the CDR3 is TGTGCCAGCAGCTTAAGCAGGGATAGCTACGAGCAGTACTTC.

This clone was recorded once. The chain carries TRBV6-5 and TRBJ1-4; 7 bases align to TRBD1. The CDR3 is 14 amino acids. Germline CDR1 and CDR2: MNHEY and SVGAGI. Trimming took 6 bases from V and 8 from J; bases not matched to a gene: 9. CDR3 sequence: CASRLTGLNEKLFF. CDR3 nucleotide sequence: TGTGCCAGCAGGTTGACAGGGCTCAACGAAAAACTGTTTTTT.

The V gene is TRBV6-4, the J gene TRBJ2-3, with TRBD2 matching 11 bases. This CDR3 is 16 amino acids long. In germline, CDR1 is MRHNA, CDR2 SNTAGT. With V trimmed by 3 bases and J by 0 bases, 2 bases remained unmatched. CDR3 bases: TGTGCCAGCAGTGATTTAGCGGGGGGGAGCACAGATACGCAGTATTTT. This gives the protein CASSDLAGGSTDTQYF.

The CDR3 DNA reads as TGTGCCAGCAGCCCCACCCGAGGGAGCTACACTGAAGCTTTCTTT. This gives the protein CASSPTRGSYTEAFF. The V and J genes are TRBV7-9 and TRBJ1-1; D uncertain. V lost 5 bases, J lost 3 bases, and 16 bases lay in between. CDR1 SEHNR and CDR2 FQNEAQ come from the germline V gene (reference sequence). The CDR3 consists of 15 residues.

The rearrangement joins TRBV27 to TRBJ2-1; 8 nucleotides line up with TRBD2. The CDR3 contains 15 residues. CDR1 is MNHEY and CDR2 is SMNVEV in the germline V gene (reference sequence). With V trimmed by 2 bases and J by 7 bases, 7 bases remained unmatched. For the CDR3, the DNA is TGTGCCAGCAGTTTACATAGCGGGGTAGAGAATGAGCAGTTCTTC. Its translation: CASSLHSGVENEQFF.

This clone came up once. The chain links TRBV4-1 to TRBJ1-1; D is perhaps TRBD1 (5 bases). The ends were cut back, 1 base at V and 0 bases at J, with 9 bases in the middle. CDR3 length: 15 residues. Germline CDR1 reads MGHRA; CDR2 reads YSYEKL. For the CDR3, the DNA is TGCGCCAGCAGCCAAGTCCAGGGAATGAACACTGAAGCTTTCTTT. Its protein product is CASSQVQGMNTEAFF.

CDR3 nucleotides: TGTGCCAGCAGCCTTTGGCGGGGGAGCACAGATACGCAGTATTTT. Encoded protein: CASSLWRGSTDTQYF. The chain joins TRBV2 to TRBJ2-3; 7 nucleotides agree with TRBD2. This CDR3 spans 15 amino acids. Germline CDR1 and CDR2: SNHLY and FYNNEI. V shed 6 bases and J 0 bases; nucleotides not matched to a gene: 6.

The rearrangement links TRBV10-3 to TRBJ2-5; the match to TRBD2 covers 7 bases. The trim removed 5 bases at V and 2 bases at J, leaving 5 bases unmatched. The CDR3 loop spans 14 amino acids. Germline V gene data show CDR1 as ENHRY and CDR2 as SYGVKD. The CDR3 bases are TGTGCCATCAGTACGACTAGCAATCAAGAGACCCAGTACTTC. It encodes CAISTTSNQETQYF.

This clone came up once. The chain carries TRBV14 and TRBJ1-3, with 7 bases lining up with TRBD1. Germline CDR1 and CDR2: SGHDN and FVKESK. The CDR3 is 14 amino acids. With 1 base clipped from V and 8 bases from J, the junction kept 5 bases outside the gene matches. Here the CDR3 reads CASSQAGQRHTIYF. The CDR3 region has the DNA TGTGCCAGCAGCCAAGCGGGACAGAGGCACACCATATATTTT.

The V gene is TRBV27, the J gene TRBJ2-2; 9 nucleotides align to TRBD1. The CDR3 length is 16 residues. The germline CDR1 and CDR2 sequences are MNHEY and SMNVEV (reference sequence). The V segment lost 4 bases and the J segment 4 bases; nucleotides outside the gene matches: 7. The CDR3 DNA follows: TGTGCCAGCAGTTCACGACAGGGGGTTGTCACCGGGGAGCTGTTTTTT. It is translated as CASSSRQGVVTGELFF.

This chain uses TRBV20-1 with TRBJ2-3; D gene unclear. The V and J ends lost 3 bases and 3 bases respectively, with 13 bases between them. This CDR3 spans 14 amino acids. Germline CDR1 and CDR2: DFQATT and SNEGSKA (reference sequence). This chain's CDR3 is CSASSPMWTDTQYF. CDR3 in DNA: TGCAGTGCTAGTTCTCCTATGTGGACAGATACGCAGTATTTT.

The CDR3 region has the DNA TGTGCCAGCAGCTCCTTCCACAGGTCTTCTGAAGCTTTCTTT. Translated, it gives CASSSFHRSSEAFF. The rearrangement uses TRBV9 and TRBJ1-1; weak D call: TRBD1 (5 bases). V was shortened by 4 bases and J by 6 bases, with 16 bases between the two germline ends. Per the germline V gene, CDR1 is SGDLS and CDR2 is YYNGEE. This CDR3 is 14 amino acids long. Combining the CDR3 with reference TRBV9 and TRBJ1-1 gives the whole variable domain DSGVTQTPKHLITATGQRVTLRCSPRSGDLSVYWYQQSLDQGLQFLIQYYNGEERAKGNILERFSAQQFPDLHSELNLSSLELGDSALYFCASSSFHRSSEAFFGQGTRLTVV.

V gene TRBV18 combines with J gene TRBJ1-1; D might be TRBD1 (5 bases). Germline assignment: CDR1 KGHSH and CDR2 LQKENI. The CDR3 has 14 residues. Trimming pared 6 bases from V and 0 bases from J, leaving 11 bases between. CDR3 protein: CASSLGEMNTEAFF. The DNA of the CDR3 is TGTGCCAGCTCGCTAGGGGAAATGAACACTGAAGCTTTCTTT.

The CDR3 sequence is CASSQARIAEAFF. In DNA, the CDR3 is TGTGCCAGCAGCCAAGCTAGAATCGCTGAAGCTTTCTTT. This rearrangement joins TRBV14 to TRBJ1-1, with unresolved D. Germline V gives CDR1 SGHDN, CDR2 FVKESK. Deletions cut 1 base from V and 6 bases from J, with 9 bases between. The CDR3 covers 13 residues.

The V call is TRBV5-1, the J call TRBJ2-3; tentative D call: TRBD2 (5 bases). The germline V gene encodes CDR1 SGHRS and CDR2 YFSETQ. The CDR3 has 14 residues. Trimming pared 2 bases from V and 2 bases from J, leaving 9 bases between. CDR3 nucleotide sequence: TGCGCCAGCAGCTTCGGAGCGGTCACAGATACGCAGTATTTT. Translating gives CASSFGAVTDTQYF.

The chain has TRBV7-9 and TRBJ2-5, with TRBD1 as a possible D gene (6 bases). The CDR3 is 13 amino acids. Trimming took 4 bases from V and 1 from J, leaving 7 bases between them. CDR1 and CDR2 (germline): SEHNR, FQNEAQ (reference sequence). The CDR3 region has the DNA TGTGCCAGCAGCTGGACAGCCCAAGAGACCCAGTACTTC. As protein: CASSWTAQETQYF.

The chain employs TRBV30 and TRBJ2-6, with D perhaps TRBD2 (5 bases). This CDR3 is 13 amino acids long. The V gene's germline CDR1 is GTSNPN and CDR2 SVGIG (reference sequence). The V and J ends lost 6 bases and 1 base respectively, with 7 bases between them. The CDR3 DNA follows: TGTGCCTGTTCGGGGTCTGGGGCCAACGTCCTGACTTTC. This translates into CACSGSGANVLTF.